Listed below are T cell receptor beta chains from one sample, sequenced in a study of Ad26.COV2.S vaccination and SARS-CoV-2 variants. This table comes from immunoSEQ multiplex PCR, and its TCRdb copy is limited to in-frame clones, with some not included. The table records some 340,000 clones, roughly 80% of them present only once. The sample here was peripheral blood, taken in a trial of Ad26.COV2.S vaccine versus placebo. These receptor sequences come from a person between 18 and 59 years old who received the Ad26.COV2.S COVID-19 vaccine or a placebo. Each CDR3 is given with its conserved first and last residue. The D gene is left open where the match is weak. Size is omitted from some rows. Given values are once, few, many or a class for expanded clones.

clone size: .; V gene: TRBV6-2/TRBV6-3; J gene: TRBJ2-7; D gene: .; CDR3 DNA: TGTGCCAGCAGTTACTCGACTACCTACGAGCAGTACTTC; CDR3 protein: CASSYSTTYEQYF
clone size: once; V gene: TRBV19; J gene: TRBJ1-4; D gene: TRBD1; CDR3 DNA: TGTGCCAGTAGTGTCGGGACAGGGGGCGGTGAAAAACTGTTTTTT; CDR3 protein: CASSVGTGGGEKLFF
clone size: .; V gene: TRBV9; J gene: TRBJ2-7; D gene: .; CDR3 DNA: TGTGCCAGCAGCAGGGACCGGGCCGAAGTTAAGTACTTC; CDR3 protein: CASSRDRAEVKYF
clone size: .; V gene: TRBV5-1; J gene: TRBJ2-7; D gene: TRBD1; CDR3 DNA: TGCGCCAGCAGCTTGAGCCGAGGACAGGGATCCTACGAGCAGTACTTC; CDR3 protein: CASSLSRGQGSYEQYF
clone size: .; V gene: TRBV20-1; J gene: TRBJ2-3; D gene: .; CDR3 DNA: TGCAGTGCTTTACTCAGTACGCAGTATTTT; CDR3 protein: CSALLSTQYF
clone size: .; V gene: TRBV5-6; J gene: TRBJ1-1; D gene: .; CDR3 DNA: TGTGCCAGCAGCTTGGATTTCTTTGGGACTGAAGCTTTCTTT; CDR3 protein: CASSLDFFGTEAFF
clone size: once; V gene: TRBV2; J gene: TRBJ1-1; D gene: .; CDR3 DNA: TGTGCCAGCAGAGAGAAGTACATGAACACTGAAGCTTTCTTT; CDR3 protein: CASREKYMNTEAFF
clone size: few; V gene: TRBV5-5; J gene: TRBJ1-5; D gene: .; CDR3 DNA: TGTGCCAGCAGCTTGGTCAGGGAGGGCAATCAGCCCCAGCATTTT; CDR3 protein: CASSLVREGNQPQHF
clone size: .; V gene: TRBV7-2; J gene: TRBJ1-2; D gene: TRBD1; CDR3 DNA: TGTGCCAGCAGCTCATCCGCAACCGGGACAGCTTATGGCTACACCTTC; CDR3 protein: CASSSSATGTAYGYTF
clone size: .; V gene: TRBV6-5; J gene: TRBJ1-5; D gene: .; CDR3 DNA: TGTGCCAGCGGCCGAGGGGGTGACAGCAATCAGCCCCAGCATTTT; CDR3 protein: CASGRGGDSNQPQHF
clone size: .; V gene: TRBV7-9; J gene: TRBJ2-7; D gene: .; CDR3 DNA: TGTGCCAGCAGCTCGCTGGCCGGGCTGGACGAGCAGTACTTC; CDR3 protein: CASSSLAGLDEQYF
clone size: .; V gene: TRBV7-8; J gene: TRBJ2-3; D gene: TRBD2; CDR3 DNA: TGTGCCAGCAGCTTACTAGCGGATACTAGCACAGATACGCAGTATTTT; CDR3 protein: CASSLLADTSTDTQYF
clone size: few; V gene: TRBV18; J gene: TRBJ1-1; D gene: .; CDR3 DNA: TGTGCCAGCTCACCGAACGGACTGAGCATGAACACTGAAGCTTTCTTT; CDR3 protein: CASSPNGLSMNTEAFF
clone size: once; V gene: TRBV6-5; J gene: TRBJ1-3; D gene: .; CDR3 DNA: TGTGCCAGCAGTTACGGCCAGACGTTCCCTGGAAACACCATATATTTT; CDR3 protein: CASSYGQTFPGNTIYF
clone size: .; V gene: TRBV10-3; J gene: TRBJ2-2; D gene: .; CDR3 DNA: TGTGCCAGTCAGGGGACCGGGGAGCTGTTTTTT; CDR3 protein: CASQGTGELFF
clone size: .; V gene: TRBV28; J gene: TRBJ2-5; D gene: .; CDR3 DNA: TGTGCCAGCAGTTTCCTGATTCAGGGTTTTAGGGGAGAGACCCAGTACTTC; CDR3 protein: CASSFLIQGFRGETQYF
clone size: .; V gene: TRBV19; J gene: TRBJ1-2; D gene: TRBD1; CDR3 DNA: TGTGCCAGTAGTTCCCCCCCCGGGACAGGGGTGCTCTATGGCTACACCTTC; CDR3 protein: CASSSPPGTGVLYGYTF
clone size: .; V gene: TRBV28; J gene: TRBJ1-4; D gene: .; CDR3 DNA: TGTGCCAGCAGGCAGGGAAATGAAAAACTGTTTTTT; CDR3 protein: CASRQGNEKLFF
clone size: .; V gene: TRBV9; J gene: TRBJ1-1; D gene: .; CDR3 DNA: TGTGCCAGCACCTCGTATATGGACGGGTACCATCAGGGGAACACTGAAGCTTTCTTT; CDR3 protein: CASTSYMDGYHQGNTEAFF
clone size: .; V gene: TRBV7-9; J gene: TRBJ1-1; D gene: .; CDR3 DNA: TGTGCCAGCAGCTTAGGGACAGCCATGAACACTGAAGCTTTCTTT; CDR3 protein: CASSLGTAMNTEAFF
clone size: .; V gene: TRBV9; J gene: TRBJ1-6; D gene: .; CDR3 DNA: TGTGCCAGCAGCTTAGGATTGGGCTCTTCACCCCTCCACTTT; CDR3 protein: CASSLGLGSSPLHF
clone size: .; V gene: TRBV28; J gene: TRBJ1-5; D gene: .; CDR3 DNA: TGTGCCAGCAGTTTACCCAATCAGCCCCAGCATTTT; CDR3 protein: CASSLPNQPQHF
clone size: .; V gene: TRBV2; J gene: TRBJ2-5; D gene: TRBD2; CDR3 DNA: TGTGCCAGCAGTTTGACCGCCACTAGCGGGGGGGAGACCCAGTACTTC; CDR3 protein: CASSLTATSGGETQYF
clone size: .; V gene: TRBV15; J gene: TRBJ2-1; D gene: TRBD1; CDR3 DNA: TGTGCCACCAGCAGGCCGGGACAGGGGGTCAATGAGCAGTTCTTC; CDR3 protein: CATSRPGQGVNEQFF
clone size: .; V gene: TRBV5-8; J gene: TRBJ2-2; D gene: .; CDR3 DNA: TGTGCCAGCAGTTTCATTCGTAGCGCCGCAGGGGTAGGGAACACCGGGGAGCTGTTTTTT; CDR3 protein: CASSFIRSAAGVGNTGELFF
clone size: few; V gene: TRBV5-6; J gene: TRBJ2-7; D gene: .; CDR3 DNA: TGTGCCAGCAGGAGGGGTGCCTACGAGCAGTACTTC; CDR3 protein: CASRRGAYEQYF
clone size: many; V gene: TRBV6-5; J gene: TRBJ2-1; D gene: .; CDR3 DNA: TGTGCCATCAGTCGTAGGGGAGAGCAGTTCTTC; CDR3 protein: CAISRRGEQFF
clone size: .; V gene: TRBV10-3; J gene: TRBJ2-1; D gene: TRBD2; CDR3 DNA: TGTGCCATCAGTGAGTCTGGTAGCGGGGGATACAATGAGCAGTTCTTC; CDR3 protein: CAISESGSGGYNEQFF
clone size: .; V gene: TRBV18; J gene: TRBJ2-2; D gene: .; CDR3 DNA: TGTGCCAGCTCACCAAACATCGACACCGGGGAGCTGTTTTTT; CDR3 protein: CASSPNIDTGELFF
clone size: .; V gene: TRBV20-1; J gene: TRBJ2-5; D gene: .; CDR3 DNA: TGCAGTGCTAGTTGGGTGGGGAAAGAGACCCAGTACTTC; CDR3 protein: CSASWVGKETQYF